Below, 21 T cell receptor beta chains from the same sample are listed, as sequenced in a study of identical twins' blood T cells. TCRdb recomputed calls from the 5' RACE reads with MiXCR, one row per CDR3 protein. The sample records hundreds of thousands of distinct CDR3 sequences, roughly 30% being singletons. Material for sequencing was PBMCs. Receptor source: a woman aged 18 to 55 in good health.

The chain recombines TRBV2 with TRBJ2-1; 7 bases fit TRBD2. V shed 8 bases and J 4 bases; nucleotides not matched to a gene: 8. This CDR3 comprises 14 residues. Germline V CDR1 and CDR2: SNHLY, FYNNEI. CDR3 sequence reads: CASLGGSGYNEQFF. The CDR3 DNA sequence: TGTGCCAGCCTGGGCGGGAGCGGATACAATGAGCAGTTCTTC.

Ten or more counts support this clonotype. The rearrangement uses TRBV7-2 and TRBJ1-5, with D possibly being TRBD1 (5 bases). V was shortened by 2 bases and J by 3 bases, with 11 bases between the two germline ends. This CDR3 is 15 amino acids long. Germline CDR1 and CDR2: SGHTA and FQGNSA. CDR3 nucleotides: TGTGCCAGCAGCTTAAGAACAGGAGCCAATCAGCCCCAGCATTTT. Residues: CASSLRTGANQPQHF.

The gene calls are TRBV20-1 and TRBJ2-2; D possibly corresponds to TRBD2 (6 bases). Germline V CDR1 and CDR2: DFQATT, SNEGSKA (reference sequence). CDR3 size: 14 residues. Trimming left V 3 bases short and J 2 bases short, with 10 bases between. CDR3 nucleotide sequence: TGCAGTGCTAGTTCCGGGAGCAACACCGGGGAGCTGTTTTTT. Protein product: CSASSGSNTGELFF.

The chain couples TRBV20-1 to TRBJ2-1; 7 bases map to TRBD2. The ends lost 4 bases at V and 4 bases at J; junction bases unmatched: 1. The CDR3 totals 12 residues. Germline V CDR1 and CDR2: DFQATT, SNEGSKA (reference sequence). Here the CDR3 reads CSAKRGYNEQFF. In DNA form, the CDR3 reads TGCAGTGCTAAGCGGGGATACAATGAGCAGTTCTTC.

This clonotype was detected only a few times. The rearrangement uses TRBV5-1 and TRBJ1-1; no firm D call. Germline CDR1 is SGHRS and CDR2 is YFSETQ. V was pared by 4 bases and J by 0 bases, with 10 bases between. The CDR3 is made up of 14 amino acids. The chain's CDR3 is CASSHEVMNTEAFF. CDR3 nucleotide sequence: TGCGCCAGCAGCCACGAGGTTATGAACACTGAAGCTTTCTTT.

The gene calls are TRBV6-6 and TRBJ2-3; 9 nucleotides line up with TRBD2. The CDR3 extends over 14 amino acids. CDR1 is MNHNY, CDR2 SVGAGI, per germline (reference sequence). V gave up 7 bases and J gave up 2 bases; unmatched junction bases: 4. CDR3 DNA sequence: TGTGCCAGCACGCGGGAGGGTCTCACAGATACGCAGTATTTT. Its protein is CASTREGLTDTQYF.

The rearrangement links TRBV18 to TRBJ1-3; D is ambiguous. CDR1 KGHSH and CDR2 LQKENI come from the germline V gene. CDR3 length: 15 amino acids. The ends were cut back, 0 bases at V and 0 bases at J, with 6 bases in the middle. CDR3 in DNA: TGTGCCAGCTCACCACCAGGAGTCTCTGGAAACACCATATATTTT. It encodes CASSPPGVSGNTIYF. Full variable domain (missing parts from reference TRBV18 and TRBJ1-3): NAGVMQNPRHLVRRRGQEARLRCSPMKGHSHVYWYRQLPEEGLKFMVYLQKENIIDESGMPKERFSAEFPKEGPSILRIQQVVRGDSAAYFCASSPPGVSGNTIYFGEGSWLTVV.

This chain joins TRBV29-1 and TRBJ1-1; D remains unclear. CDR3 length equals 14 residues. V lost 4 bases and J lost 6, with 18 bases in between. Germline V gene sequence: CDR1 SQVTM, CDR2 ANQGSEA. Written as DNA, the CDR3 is TGCAGCGTTGTTGTGGTGGGTGGCAAGGCTGAAGCTTTCTTT. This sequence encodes CSVVVVGGKAEAFF.

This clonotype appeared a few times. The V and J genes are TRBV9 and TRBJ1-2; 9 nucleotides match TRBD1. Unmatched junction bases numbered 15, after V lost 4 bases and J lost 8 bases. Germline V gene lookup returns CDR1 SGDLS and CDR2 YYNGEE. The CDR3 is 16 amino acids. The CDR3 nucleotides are TGTGCCAGCAGCCTTAAACAGGGGGCGGGAGTATGGGGCTACACCTTC. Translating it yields CASSLKQGAGVWGYTF.

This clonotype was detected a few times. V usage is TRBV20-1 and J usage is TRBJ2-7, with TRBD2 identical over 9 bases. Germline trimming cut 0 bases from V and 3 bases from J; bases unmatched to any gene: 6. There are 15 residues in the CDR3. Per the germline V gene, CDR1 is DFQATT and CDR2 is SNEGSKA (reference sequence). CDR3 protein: CSARDLRTSDYEQYF. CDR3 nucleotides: TGCAGTGCTAGAGATCTGCGGACTAGCGACTACGAGCAGTACTTC.

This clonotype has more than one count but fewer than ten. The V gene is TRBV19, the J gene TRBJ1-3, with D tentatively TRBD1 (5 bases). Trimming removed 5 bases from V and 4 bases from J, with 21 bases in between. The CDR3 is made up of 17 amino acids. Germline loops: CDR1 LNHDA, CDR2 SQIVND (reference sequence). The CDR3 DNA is TGTGCCAGTAGTCCGTCGTACACCGGGGCCCTCGGAAACACCATATATTTT. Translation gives CASSPSYTGALGNTIYF.

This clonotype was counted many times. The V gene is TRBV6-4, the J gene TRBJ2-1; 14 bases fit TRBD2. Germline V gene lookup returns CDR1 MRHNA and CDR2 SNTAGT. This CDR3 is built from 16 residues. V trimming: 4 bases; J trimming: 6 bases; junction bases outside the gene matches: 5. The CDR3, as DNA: TGTGCCAGCAGTGCCACGACTAGCGGGGGGGGCAATGAGCAGTTCTTC. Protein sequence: CASSATTSGGGNEQFF.

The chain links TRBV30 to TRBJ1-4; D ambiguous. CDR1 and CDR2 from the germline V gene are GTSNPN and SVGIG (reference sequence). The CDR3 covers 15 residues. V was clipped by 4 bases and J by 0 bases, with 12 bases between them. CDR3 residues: CAWNRERATNEKLFF. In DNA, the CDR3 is TGTGCCTGGAACCGAGAGCGTGCAACTAATGAAAAACTGTTTTTT.

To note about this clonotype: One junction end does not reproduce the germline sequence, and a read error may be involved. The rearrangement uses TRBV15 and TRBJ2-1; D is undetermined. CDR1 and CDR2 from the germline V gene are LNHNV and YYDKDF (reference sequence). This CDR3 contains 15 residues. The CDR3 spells CATSFGQASSNEQFF. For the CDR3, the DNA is TGTGCCACCAGCTTCGGTCAGGCCTCCTCCAATGAGCAGTTCTTC.

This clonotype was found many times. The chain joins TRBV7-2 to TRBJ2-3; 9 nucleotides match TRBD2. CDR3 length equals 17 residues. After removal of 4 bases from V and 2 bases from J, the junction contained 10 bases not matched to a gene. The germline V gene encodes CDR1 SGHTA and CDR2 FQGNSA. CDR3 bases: TGTGCCAGCAGCTCAAGACTAGCGGTGGGGATCACAGATACGCAGTATTTT. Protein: CASSSRLAVGITDTQYF.

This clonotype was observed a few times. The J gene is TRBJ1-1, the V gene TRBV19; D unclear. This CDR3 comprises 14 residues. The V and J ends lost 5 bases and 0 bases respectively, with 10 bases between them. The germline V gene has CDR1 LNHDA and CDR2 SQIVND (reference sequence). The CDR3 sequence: CASSRAVMNTEAFF. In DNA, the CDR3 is TGTGCCAGTAGTCGGGCGGTCATGAACACTGAAGCTTTCTTT.

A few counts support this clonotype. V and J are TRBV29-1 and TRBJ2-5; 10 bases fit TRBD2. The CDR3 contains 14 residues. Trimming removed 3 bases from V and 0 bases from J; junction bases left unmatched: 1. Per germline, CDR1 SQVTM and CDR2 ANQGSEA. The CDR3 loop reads CSVDTSGDQETQYF. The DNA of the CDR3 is TGCAGCGTTGACACTAGCGGGGACCAAGAGACCCAGTACTTC.

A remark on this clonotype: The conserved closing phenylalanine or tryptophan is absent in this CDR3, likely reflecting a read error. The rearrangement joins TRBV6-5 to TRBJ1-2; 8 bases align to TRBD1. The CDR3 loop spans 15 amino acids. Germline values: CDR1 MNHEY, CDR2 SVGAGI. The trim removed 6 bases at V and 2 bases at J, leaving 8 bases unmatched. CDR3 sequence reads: CASRSPGQVNYGYTL. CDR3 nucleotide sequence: TGTGCCAGCAGGAGCCCGGGACAGGTGAACTATGGCTACACCCTC.

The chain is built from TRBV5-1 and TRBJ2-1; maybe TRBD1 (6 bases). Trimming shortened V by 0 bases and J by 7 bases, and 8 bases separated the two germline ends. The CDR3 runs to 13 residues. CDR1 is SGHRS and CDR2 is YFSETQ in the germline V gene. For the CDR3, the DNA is TGCGCCAGCAGCTTGGGGGGGCAAAATGAGCAGTTCTTC. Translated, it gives CASSLGGQNEQFF.

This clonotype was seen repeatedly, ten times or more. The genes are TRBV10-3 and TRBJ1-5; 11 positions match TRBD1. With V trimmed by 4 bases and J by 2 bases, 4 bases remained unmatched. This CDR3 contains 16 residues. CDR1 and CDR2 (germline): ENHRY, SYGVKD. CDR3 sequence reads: CAISVSGQGGNQPQHF. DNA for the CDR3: TGTGCCATCAGTGTGTCGGGACAGGGGGGCAATCAGCCCCAGCATTTT.

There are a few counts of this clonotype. In DNA, the CDR3 is TGCAGTGCTAGAGATGTACGGCACGGGTACACTGAAGCTTTCTTT. It is translated as CSARDVRHGYTEAFF. This sequence joins TRBV20-1 and TRBJ1-1; D not certain. Germline CDR1 DFQATT, CDR2 SNEGSKA (reference sequence). V was pared by 0 bases and J by 3 bases, with 14 bases between. This CDR3 comprises 15 residues.